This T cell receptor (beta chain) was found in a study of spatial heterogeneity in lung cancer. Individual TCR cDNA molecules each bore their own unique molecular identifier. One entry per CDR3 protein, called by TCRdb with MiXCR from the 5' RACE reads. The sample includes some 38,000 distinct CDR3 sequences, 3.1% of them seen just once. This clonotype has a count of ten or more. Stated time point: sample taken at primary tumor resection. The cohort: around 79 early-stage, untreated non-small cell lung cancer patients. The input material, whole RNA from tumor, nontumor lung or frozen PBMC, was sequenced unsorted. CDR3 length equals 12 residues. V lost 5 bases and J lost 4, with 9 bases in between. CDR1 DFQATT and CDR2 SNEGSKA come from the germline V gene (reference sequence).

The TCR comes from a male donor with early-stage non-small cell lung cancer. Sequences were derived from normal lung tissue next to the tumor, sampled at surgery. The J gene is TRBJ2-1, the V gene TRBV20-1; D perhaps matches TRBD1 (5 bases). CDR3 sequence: CSALAGYNEQFF. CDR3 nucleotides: TGCAGTGCTCTGGCAGGGTACAATGAGCAGTTCTTC.